Below, 19 T cell receptor beta chains from the same sample are listed, as sequenced in a study of breast tumors, draining lymph nodes, adjacent tissues. Via MiXCR, TCRdb re-called the multiplex PCR reads, giving one row per CDR3 protein. The sample yields 21,000 or so distinct CDR3 sequences, about 41% seen once. The sample consisted of breast tumor tissue. The receptor source for this set is a female donor with breast cancer. Some clones in this sample may be carry-over from other donors' samples.

This clonotype has ten or more counts. CDR3 nucleotide sequence: TGTGCCAGCAGTAAGAGACAGGGAATGGGGTCCTACGAGCAGTACTTC. This sequence encodes CASSKRQGMGSYEQYF. The gene calls are TRBV12-3 or TRBV12-4 and TRBJ2-7, with 7 positions matching TRBD1. This CDR3 has 16 residues. The ends lost 5 bases at V and 1 base at J; junction bases unmatched: 11.

The chain recombines TRBV20-1 with TRBJ2-1; D is possibly TRBD1 (6 bases). Germline values: CDR1 DFQATT, CDR2 SNEGSKA (reference sequence). Trimming cost V 6 bases and J 7 bases, with 16 bases left between them. CDR3 length: 13 amino acids. The CDR3 DNA is TGCAGTGCACCCACCGGGACAACTAATGAGCAGTTCTTC. Its protein is CSAPTGTTNEQFF.

V gene TRBV6-4 combines with J gene TRBJ2-1; TRBD2 might be the D (6 bases). CDR1 and CDR2 from the germline V gene are MRHNA and SNTAGT. This CDR3 comprises 16 residues. Trimming removed 3 bases from V and 1 base from J, with 13 bases in between. The CDR3 region has the DNA TGTGCCAGCAGTGAGCGCGGGACCGGATCCTACAATGAGCAGTTCTTC. Its protein product is CASSERGTGSYNEQFF.

This clonotype has ten or more counts. This chain connects TRBV7-9 to TRBJ1-6, with D tentatively TRBD1 (6 bases). The CDR3 runs 16 residues. CDR1 SEHNR and CDR2 FQNEAQ come from the germline V gene (reference sequence). Trimming removed 5 bases at V and 0 bases at J, with 11 bases between. In nucleotides, the CDR3 is TGTGCCAGCAGCGGAACAGGGCTCTCCTATAATTCACCCCTCCACTTT. This sequence encodes CASSGTGLSYNSPLHF.

Many counts were recorded for this clonotype. This sequence may be a read error, since a much larger clone differs from it by one base. The V gene is TRBV5-1, the J gene TRBJ2-5; a weak D match, TRBD2 (6 bases). The germline gives CDR1 SGHRS, CDR2 YFSETQ. This CDR3 has 15 amino acids. The V end lost 3 bases, the J end lost 9 bases, and 21 bases lay between the germline ends. DNA for the CDR3: TGCGCCAGCAGCTCCGTTGCGGGGATCCACGAGGCCCAGTACTTC. Its translation is CASSSVAGIHEAQYF. The whole variable domain, remainder taken from reference TRBV5-1 and TRBJ2-5, is KAGVTQTPRYLIKTRGQQVTLSCSPISGHRSVSWYQQTPGQGLQFLFEYFSETQRNKGNFPGRFSGRQFSNSRSEMNVSTLELGDSALYLCASSSVAGIHEAQYFGPGTRLLVL.

This rearrangement joins TRBV7-9 to TRBJ2-3; TRBD1 might be the D (5 bases). The length of the CDR3 is 14 residues. The V gene's germline CDR1 is SEHNR and CDR2 FQNEAQ (reference sequence). The V gene lost 4 bases and the J gene lost 4 bases, with 12 bases spanning the gap. The CDR3 protein is CASSSGQWADTQYF. The CDR3 region has the DNA TGTGCCAGCAGCTCAGGGCAATGGGCAGATACGCAGTATTTT. Drawing the rest from reference TRBV7-9 and TRBJ2-3, the complete variable domain is DTGVSQNPRHKITKRGQNVTFRCDPISEHNRLYWYRQTLGQGPEFLTYFQNEAQLEKSRLLSDRFSAERPKGSFSTLEIQRTEQGDSAMYLCASSSGQWADTQYFGPGTRLTVL.

In regard to this clonotype: A much larger clone lies a single base off, so this may be a read error. The chain's CDR3 is CSASGLYNEQFF. The CDR3 DNA reads as TGCAGTGCTAGCGGCCTCTACAATGAGCAGTTCTTC. The V and J genes are TRBV20-1 and TRBJ2-1; no firm D call. The V and J ends lost 3 bases and 3 bases respectively, with 6 bases between them. CDR3 length: 12 residues. Germline V CDR1 and CDR2: DFQATT, SNEGSKA (reference sequence).

The chain joins TRBV5-5 to TRBJ1-2, with TRBD1 as a possible D gene (5 bases). V was clipped by 0 bases and J by 6 bases, with 12 bases between them. The CDR3 runs to 14 residues. The germline V gene has CDR1 SGHKS and CDR2 YYEKEE (reference sequence). CDR3 amino acids: CASSLARQRDGYTF. Written as DNA, the CDR3 is TGTGCCAGCAGCTTGGCGCGACAGAGAGATGGCTACACCTTC. The whole variable domain, filled in from reference TRBV5-5 and TRBJ1-2, reads DAGVTQSPTHLIKTRGQQVTLRCSPISGHKSVSWYQQVLGQGPQFIFQYYEKEERGRGNFPDRFSARQFPNYSSELNVNALLLGDSALYLCASSLARQRDGYTFGSGTRLTVV.

At least ten counts were recorded for this clonotype. The chain has TRBV2 and TRBJ2-7; D is unresolved. There are 11 residues in the CDR3. V lost 8 bases, J lost 6 bases, and 11 bases lay in between. The germline gives CDR1 SNHLY, CDR2 FYNNEI. The CDR3 nucleotides read TGTGCCAGCGCCCCTGTGGTCGAGCAGTACTTC. This translates into CASAPVVEQYF.

This clonotype occurred many times. This chain joins TRBV7-8 and TRBJ2-7, with D possibly matching TRBD1 (6 bases). Germline CDR1 is SGHVS and CDR2 is FQNEAQ. The CDR3 runs 14 residues. The germline V and J ends were trimmed by 4 bases and 5 bases, with 15 bases remaining between them. The CDR3 region has the DNA TGTGCCAGCAGCTCCGGACAGTACAAGGACGAGCAGTACTTC. This translates into CASSSGQYKDEQYF. Supplemented by reference TRBV7-8 and TRBJ2-7, the full variable domain reads GAGVSQSPRYKVAKRGQDVALRCDPISGHVSLFWYQQALGQGPEFLTYFQNEAQLDKSGLPSDRFFAERPEGSVSTLKIQRTQQEDSAVYLCASSSGQYKDEQYFGPGTRLTVT.

The chain joins TRBV4-1 to TRBJ2-1; the match to TRBD2 covers 9 bases. CDR1 and CDR2 (germline): MGHRA, YSYEKL. The CDR3 is 16 residues long. Losses at the gene ends were 4 bases for V and 5 bases for J; bases not matched to a gene: 9. The CDR3 loop is CASSLRAGGLNNEQFF. CDR3 coding DNA: TGCGCCAGCAGCCTAAGGGCGGGGGGGCTAAACAATGAGCAGTTCTTC.

Relative to its sample, this clonotype is medium-sized. The V gene is TRBV5-1, the J gene TRBJ2-3; 11 positions agree with TRBD2. The V and J ends lost 4 bases and 2 bases, in that order; junction bases with no gene match: 9. Germline CDR1 reads SGHRS; CDR2 reads YFSETQ. CDR3 length: 17 residues. The DNA of the CDR3 is TGCGCCAGCAGCCCCATAAAGACTAGCGGGATCACAGATACGCAGTATTTT. This translates into CASSPIKTSGITDTQYF. The entire variable domain, with the rest obtained from reference TRBV5-1 and TRBJ2-3, is as follows: KAGVTQTPRYLIKTRGQQVTLSCSPISGHRSVSWYQQTPGQGLQFLFEYFSETQRNKGNFPGRFSGRQFSNSRSEMNVSTLELGDSALYLCASSPIKTSGITDTQYFGPGTRLTVL.

The sample holds many counts of this clonotype. The chain combines TRBV5-1 with TRBJ1-1; no clear D gene. The CDR3 is 13 residues long. The germline V gene encodes CDR1 SGHRS and CDR2 YFSETQ. V lost 1 base and J lost 7, with 11 bases in between. In DNA form, the CDR3 reads TGCGCCAGCAGCTTGACCCCAACGGGTGAAGCTTTCTTT. Protein sequence: CASSLTPTGEAFF.

The J gene is TRBJ2-7, the V gene TRBV5-1; 8 nucleotides line up with TRBD1. With 4 bases clipped from V and 2 bases from J, the junction kept 8 bases outside the gene matches. Germline CDR1 reads SGHRS; CDR2 reads YFSETQ. CDR3 size: 15 residues. For the CDR3, the DNA is TGCGCCAGCAGCAGAGACAGGGGAGGAACCTACGAGCAGTACTTC. Its translation: CASSRDRGGTYEQYF.

This clonotype was seen many times. This chain joins TRBV20-1 and TRBJ2-7, with D unclear. CDR1 is DFQATT, CDR2 SNEGSKA, per germline (reference sequence). The CDR3 is made up of 12 amino acids. DNA of the CDR3: TGCAGCGTATTGTCTTTCGACTACGAGCAGTACTTC. This encodes CSVLSFDYEQYF.

This clonotype was seen ten or more times. The chain combines TRBV4-3 with TRBJ2-7; no firm D call. V shed 4 bases and J shed 2 bases, with 18 bases lying between them. CDR3 size: 16 residues. CDR1 is LGHNA, CDR2 YSLEER, per germline. The CDR3 sequence: CASSPSSSTGPYEQYF. The CDR3 DNA reads as TGCGCCAGCAGCCCCTCCAGCAGCACCGGACCCTACGAGCAGTACTTC.

The V call is TRBV30, the J call TRBJ1-6; D gene uncertain. Trimming took 5 bases from V and 5 from J, leaving 13 bases between them. Germline V gives CDR1 GTSNPN, CDR2 SVGIG (reference sequence). The CDR3 consists of 14 residues. CDR3 bases: TGTGCCTGGGCTTGGGAAAAACATAATTCACCCCTCCACTTT. Amino acid sequence: CAWAWEKHNSPLHF.

This sequence joins TRBV7-9 and TRBJ2-5; 10 bases fit TRBD1. CDR1 is SEHNR and CDR2 is FQNEAQ in the germline V gene (reference sequence). Trimming at V came to 1 base and at J to 5 bases, leaving 7 bases not matched to a gene. The CDR3 length is 16 residues. The CDR3 sequence: CASSLEGTGVGETQYF. The CDR3 nucleotides read TGTGCCAGCAGCTTAGAGGGGACAGGGGTCGGGGAGACCCAGTACTTC.

As for this clonotype: At one end the junction does not follow the germline gene, possibly because of a read error. This chain connects TRBV12-3 or TRBV12-4 to TRBJ1-2; D unclear. The CDR3 consists of 13 residues. CDR3 sequence reads: CAISVDGTYGYTF. Written as DNA, the CDR3 is TGTGCCATCAGTGTGGACGGAACCTATGGCTACACCTTC.